The 22 T cell receptor beta chains below come from one sample, sequenced in a study of vaccination effects on CD4 cells after COVID-19. Investigators separated out CD4+ T cells once around 9 days of culture had passed. Assay used: immunoSEQ multiplex PCR; TCRdb lists only in-frame clones, some missing. Among over 45,000 clones listed, 65% to 80% were seen once. No antigen has been assigned to these receptors. The sample was CD4+ T cells from PBMCs cultured without peptide, taken before COVID-19 vaccination. These receptors came from a human donor who received a COVID-19 vaccine.

This chain connects TRBV4-2 to TRBJ2-1, with 8 bases aligning to TRBD2. Germline CDR1 and CDR2: LGHNA and YNFKEQ. Trimming took 4 bases from V and 3 from J; bases not matched to a gene: 5. This CDR3 spans 15 amino acids. The CDR3 bases are TGTGCCAGCAGCCCGACTAGCGACCGCTACAATGAGCAGTTCTTC. It translates to CASSPTSDRYNEQFF.

The chain recombines TRBV2 with TRBJ1-2; D not certain. Trimming removed 4 bases at V and 4 bases at J, with 7 bases between. CDR3 size: 12 residues. Germline CDR1 and CDR2: SNHLY and FYNNEI. The CDR3 nucleotides are TGTGCCAGCAGTGCTAGTTCCTATGGCTACACCTTC. It codes for CASSASSYGYTF. Using reference TRBV2 and TRBJ1-2 for the parts outside the CDR3, the full variable domain is EPEVTQTPSHQVTQMGQEVILRCVPISNHLYFYWYRQILGQKVEFLVSFYNNEISEKSEIFDDQFSVERPDGSNFTLKIRSTKLEDSAMYFCASSASSYGYTFGSGTRLTVV.

The CDR3: CASSRLAGETDTQYF. For the CDR3, the DNA is TGCGCCAGCAGCCGACTAGCGGGGGAGACAGATACGCAGTATTTT. V usage is TRBV5-1 and J usage is TRBJ2-3; 12 bases are shared with TRBD2. This CDR3 is 15 amino acids long. V lost 4 bases and J lost 3; bases outside the gene matches: 3. Per the germline V gene, CDR1 is SGHRS and CDR2 is YFSETQ.

The chain employs TRBV4-1 and TRBJ2-1, with 8 bases that match TRBD1. The CDR3 has 19 amino acids. The germline CDR1 and CDR2 sequences are MGHRA and YSYEKL. J gave up 9 bases and V 4 bases, and 23 bases lay outside the gene matches. This CDR3 is CASSRIPGPSTGERSEQFF. The CDR3 DNA is TGCGCCAGCAGCCGAATCCCTGGACCTTCGACAGGGGAGAGGAGTGAGCAGTTCTTC.

The chain uses TRBV18 and TRBJ2-7; 9 bases match TRBD1. The germline gives CDR1 KGHSH, CDR2 LQKENI. Trimming took 3 bases from V and 3 from J; bases not matched to a gene: 3. The CDR3 sequence is 14 residues long. The CDR3 DNA follows: TGTGCCAGCTCACCGTCGACAGGGGGCTACGAGCAGTACTTC. Translating gives CASSPSTGGYEQYF.

The chain carries TRBV5-8 and TRBJ2-3; no clear D. This CDR3 spans 14 amino acids. Trimming stripped 0 bases from V and 3 bases from J, with 8 bases between. The germline gives CDR1 SGHTS, CDR2 YDEGEE. CDR3 sequence: CASSLDWGTDTQYF. The CDR3 DNA reads as TGTGCCAGCAGCTTGGATTGGGGAACAGATACGCAGTATTTT.

The chain carries TRBV18 and TRBJ1-5; D is unclear. This CDR3 has 13 residues. V lost 3 bases to trimming and J lost 1 base, with 4 bases between them. From germline, CDR1 is KGHSH and CDR2 LQKENI. The chain's CDR3 is CASSPGSNQPQHF. CDR3 coding DNA: TGTGCCAGCTCACCGGGGAGCAATCAGCCCCAGCATTTT.

V gene TRBV3-1 (or the pseudogene TRBV3-2) combines with J gene TRBJ1-2; the D is unclear. CDR3 length equals 14 residues. V lost 1 base to trimming and J lost 4 bases, with 10 bases between them. The germline V gene encodes CDR1 LGHDT and CDR2 YNNKEL (reference sequence). The CDR3 loop is CASSQVSATYGYTF. The DNA of the CDR3 is TGTGCCAGCAGCCAAGTAAGCGCCACCTATGGCTACACCTTC.

The V and J genes are TRBV24-1 and TRBJ1-5; D unclear. Germline CDR1 and CDR2: KGHDR and SFDVKD. This CDR3 spans 10 amino acids. V lost 10 bases and J lost 11, with 11 bases in between. The CDR3 DNA reads TGTGCCACGACTTTTTCTGCCCAGCATTTT. The encoded protein is CATTFSAQHF.

This clone has more than one count but fewer than ten. The V call is TRBV6-6, the J call TRBJ1-2, with a possible D match to TRBD1 (5 bases). Per the germline V gene, CDR1 is MNHNY and CDR2 is SVGAGI (reference sequence). Trimming took off 6 bases at V and 10 bases at J, with 21 bases between the two ends. The CDR3 contains 14 residues. CDR3 residues: CASSPWRGDSNYTF. DNA for the CDR3: TGTGCCAGCAGCCCGTGGAGGGGTGATTCGAACTACACCTTC.

This clone was picked up a small number of times. J is TRBJ1-6 and V is TRBV5-5; TRBD1 matches at 9 bases. Germline trimming cut 0 bases from V and 7 bases from J; bases unmatched to any gene: 2. Germline-derived CDR1 and CDR2 are SGHKS and YYEKEE (reference sequence). CDR3 length: 15 residues. In DNA form, the CDR3 reads TGTGCCAGCAGCTTGGGTGGGACAGGGAATTCACCCCTCCACTTT. Protein sequence: CASSLGGTGNSPLHF.

The rearrangement joins TRBV7-9 to TRBJ2-1; no reliable D call. Deletions cut 5 bases from V and 6 bases from J, with 20 bases between. This CDR3 is 16 amino acids long. The germline CDR1 and CDR2 sequences are SEHNR and FQNEAQ (reference sequence). DNA of the CDR3: TGTGCCAGCAGCCCAAACTGGGTAGCTGGGTCCAATGAGCAGTTCTTC. As protein: CASSPNWVAGSNEQFF.

The rearrangement uses TRBV9 and TRBJ2-7; D may correspond to TRBD1 or TRBD2 (7 bases each). CDR1 is SGDLS and CDR2 is YYNGEE in the germline V gene. The CDR3 contains 15 residues. Trimming took off 5 bases at V and 2 bases at J, with 17 bases between the two ends. CDR3 sequence (DNA): TGTGCCAGCAGGCCCCCAGGGGGAGGGCCCTACGAGCAGTACTTC. Translated: CASRPPGGGPYEQYF.

The chain employs TRBV6-5 and TRBJ1-2, with D maybe TRBD1 (5 bases). V gave up 8 bases and J gave up 8 bases, with 21 bases separating them. This CDR3 is 14 amino acids long. Looked up from germline, CDR1 is MNHEY and CDR2 is SVGAGI. CDR3 amino acids: CASRGAGQPGGYTF. The CDR3 bases are TGTGCCAGCCGAGGGGCGGGGCAGCCAGGGGGCTACACCTTC.

The V gene is TRBV4-2, the J gene TRBJ2-2; tentatively, D is TRBD1 or TRBD2 (6 bases each). CDR3 size: 14 residues. With 3 bases removed from V and 11 bases from J, the gap between germline ends came to 16 bases. CDR1 is LGHNA, CDR2 YNFKEQ, per germline. The CDR3 DNA reads as TGTGCCAGCAGCCAGGAAACAAAGGGGGGCGAGCTGTTTTTT. Its translation is CASSQETKGGELFF.

The J gene is TRBJ1-5, the V gene TRBV19; 9 bases agree with TRBD1. Germline lookup yields CDR1 LNHDA and CDR2 SQIVND (reference sequence). The J segment lost 4 bases and the V segment lost 10 bases, leaving 5 bases of the junction unmatched. The CDR3 is 13 amino acids. The CDR3 loop is CAIPGQGNQPQHF. DNA for the CDR3: TGTGCCATTCCGGGACAGGGAAATCAGCCCCAGCATTTT. The full variable domain, rest sourced from reference TRBV19 and TRBJ1-5, is DGGITQSPKYLFRKEGQNVTLSCEQNLNHDAMYWYRQDPGQGLRLIYYSQIVNDFQKGDIAEGYSVSREKKESFPLTVTSAQKNPTAFYLCAIPGQGNQPQHFGDGTRLSIL.

This clone was counted a few times. The chain employs TRBV3-1 (or the pseudogene TRBV3-2) and TRBJ1-6; TRBD1 aligns across 8 bases. Germline assignment: CDR1 LGHDT and CDR2 YNNKEL (reference sequence). CDR3 length: 14 residues. V lost 6 bases, J lost 6 bases, and 4 bases stayed unmatched. In nucleotides, the CDR3 is TGTGCCAGCAGTTCGCAGGGGGCTAATTCACCCCTCCACTTT. It translates to CASSSQGANSPLHF.

The rearrangement uses TRBV19 and TRBJ2-3; D gene unclear. V lost 3 bases, J lost 4 bases, and 14 bases lay in between. CDR3 size: 15 residues. Germline V gives CDR1 LNHDA, CDR2 SQIVND (reference sequence). CDR3 amino acids: CASSIWASHSDTQYF. The CDR3, as DNA: TGTGCCAGTAGTATCTGGGCTAGTCACTCAGATACGCAGTATTTT.

This clone was detected only once. This chain joins TRBV10-3 and TRBJ2-1; TRBD1 is a possible D gene (6 bases). The CDR3 has 11 residues. Germline CDR1 reads ENHRY; CDR2 reads SYGVKD. V was pared by 9 bases and J by 7 bases, with 10 bases between. The CDR3 loop is CAMGQINEQFF. The CDR3 DNA follows: TGTGCCATGGGACAAATAAATGAGCAGTTCTTC.

The chain employs TRBV7-9 and TRBJ1-2; D is unresolved. Between the trimmed V and J ends, which lost 1 base and 5 bases, there was a span of 20 bases. Germline lookup yields CDR1 SEHNR and CDR2 FQNEAQ (reference sequence). This CDR3 has 17 amino acids. The CDR3 spells CASSLDVSRAETYGYTF. The CDR3 DNA follows: TGTGCCAGCAGCTTAGACGTCAGCAGAGCCGAGACTTATGGCTACACCTTC.

The V and J genes are TRBV4-2 and TRBJ1-1, with 7 nucleotides matching TRBD1. Trimming removed 0 bases from V and 2 bases from J; junction bases left unmatched: 12. Germline-derived CDR1 and CDR2 are LGHNA and YNFKEQ. This CDR3 contains 18 residues. CDR3 region: CASSQDRQGVLGNTEAFF. The CDR3 coding sequence is TGTGCCAGCAGCCAAGATAGGCAGGGGGTTTTGGGTAACACTGAAGCTTTCTTT.

The rearrangement uses TRBV19 and TRBJ1-6; D unclear. CDR3 length equals 15 residues. Trimming left V 0 bases short and J 7 bases short, with 10 bases between. Germline V gene sequence: CDR1 LNHDA, CDR2 SQIVND (reference sequence). The DNA of the CDR3 is TGTGCCAGTAGTATAGATCCCCACAGCAATTCACCCCTCCACTTT. It is translated as CASSIDPHSNSPLHF.